Below are 17 T cell receptor beta chains sequenced from a single sample in a study of post-analysis software for immune sequencing data. Unique molecular identifiers were present in the TCR beta cDNA libraries. TCRdb fed the PCR reads into MiXCR, producing one record per CDR3 protein. This sample has under 200,000 distinct CDR3 sequences, with 35% to 40% found just once. Here the sequenced sample was blood, taken after autologous hematopoietic stem cell transplantation. All receptors come from a girl aged 5-17 years with multiple sclerosis.

The CDR3 sequence: CATSRDRGRRNSPLHF. The CDR3 coding sequence is TGTGCCACCAGCAGAGATAGAGGGAGGAGAAATTCACCCCTCCACTTT. The chain has TRBV15 and TRBJ1-6; D gene unclear. The V end lost 0 bases, the J end lost 7 bases, and 13 bases lay between the germline ends. The germline V gene encodes CDR1 LNHNV and CDR2 YYDKDF (reference sequence). CDR3 length: 16 amino acids.

The chain recombines TRBV12-3 or TRBV12-4 with TRBJ1-5; no clear D gene. This CDR3 has 14 residues. The V end lost 2 bases, the J end lost 0 bases, and 5 bases lay between the germline ends. The CDR3 reads CASSLLDSNQPQHF. CDR3 DNA: TGTGCCAGCAGTTTATTGGATAGCAATCAGCCCCAGCATTTT.

As to this clonotype: A much larger clone differs by one base, so this may be a read error. This rearrangement joins TRBV7-2 to TRBJ2-1; 9 bases map to TRBD2. The CDR3 runs to 16 residues. Unmatched junction bases numbered 7, after V lost 0 bases and J lost 7 bases. Germline lookup yields CDR1 SGHTA and CDR2 FQGNSA. CDR3 in DNA: TGTGCCAGCAGCTTAGCGACGACTAGCGGACAGAATGAGCAGTTCTTC. This encodes CASSLATTSGQNEQFF.

V gene TRBV20-1 combines with J gene TRBJ2-7; 8 positions agree with TRBD2. J was trimmed by 2 bases and V by 1 base; bases with no gene match: 4. CDR3 length equals 14 residues. CDR1 and CDR2 (germline): DFQATT, SNEGSKA (reference sequence). The CDR3 DNA follows: TGCAGTGCTAGAGGAGTAGCGGGGACCTACGAGCAGTACTTC. The encoded protein is CSARGVAGTYEQYF.

As regards this clonotype: One junction end disagrees with the germline gene, perhaps due to a read error. The chain couples TRBV12-3 or TRBV12-4 to TRBJ2-3; D is uncertain. The CDR3 runs 15 residues. The DNA for the CDR3 is TGTGTCAGCAGTTTAACTACGGCTAGCACAGATACGCAGTATTTT. It translates to CVSSLTTASTDTQYF.

This clonotype was observed many times. This chain joins TRBV12-3 or TRBV12-4 and TRBJ2-4, with unresolved D. The V gene lost 5 bases and the J gene lost 0 bases, with 17 bases spanning the gap. CDR3 length: 17 residues. The CDR3 is CASSRVLTNLAKNIQYF. The CDR3 DNA sequence: TGTGCCAGCAGTCGCGTGCTTACGAACCTAGCCAAAAACATTCAGTACTTC.

The V gene is TRBV14, the J gene TRBJ2-5; a possible D gene is TRBD2 (6 bases). CDR3 length: 16 amino acids. Looked up from germline, CDR1 is SGHDN and CDR2 is FVKESK. The V gene lost 4 bases and the J gene lost 0 bases, with 15 bases spanning the gap. Here the CDR3 DNA reads TGTGCCAGCAGCCCAGAGACTAGTTTGTACCAAGAGACCCAGTACTTC. It encodes CASSPETSLYQETQYF.

The J gene is TRBJ1-2, the V gene TRBV20-1; 8 bases map to TRBD1. V trimming: 1 base; J trimming: 4 bases; junction bases outside the gene matches: 2. CDR1 and CDR2 from the germline V gene are DFQATT and SNEGSKA (reference sequence). This CDR3 region has 13 residues. As DNA, the CDR3 is TGCAGTGCTAGAGGAGGACAGGGCTATGGCTACACCTTC. This codes for CSARGGQGYGYTF.

Only a few counts were recorded for this clonotype. The genes are TRBV6-5 and TRBJ2-5; TRBD2 is a possible D gene (5 bases). Germline V gene lookup returns CDR1 MNHEY and CDR2 SVGAGI. CDR3 size: 16 residues. V gave up 0 bases and J gave up 5 bases, with 16 bases separating them. CDR3 sequence: CASSYSMLAGVETQYF. CDR3 coding DNA: TGTGCCAGCAGTTACTCGATGCTAGCCGGAGTGGAGACCCAGTACTTC.

This clonotype was seen only a few times. The J gene is TRBJ1-2, the V gene TRBV7-9, with TRBD1 as a possible D gene (5 bases). Germline assignment: CDR1 SEHNR and CDR2 FQNEAQ (reference sequence). V lost 1 base to trimming and J lost 3 bases, with 12 bases between them. This CDR3 contains 15 residues. CDR3 in DNA: TGTGCCAGCAGCTTAGGGTCTGGCAGGGACTATGGCTACACCTTC. Residues: CASSLGSGRDYGYTF.

The CDR3 reads CASSQVIGGGGETQYF. The CDR3 bases are TGTGCCAGCAGCCAAGTAATCGGGGGGGGCGGGGAGACCCAGTACTTC. The rearrangement links TRBV4-2 to TRBJ2-7; 8 positions agree with TRBD2. The J call may be mistaken, given a closer DNA end match to TRBJ2-5. The CDR3 runs to 16 residues. Per the germline V gene, CDR1 is LGHNA and CDR2 is YNFKEQ.

With regard to this clonotype: With a much larger clone just one base away, this may be a read error. J is TRBJ2-3 and V is TRBV12-3 or TRBV12-4, with unresolved D. The CDR3 loop spans 14 amino acids. The CDR3 loop reads CASSLNSVADAQYF. DNA of the CDR3: TGTGCCAGCAGTTTAAATTCGGTGGCAGATGCGCAGTATTTT.

This clonotype was observed a handful of times. This chain joins TRBV28 and TRBJ2-7; D gene uncertain. V lost 3 bases and J 2 bases, leaving 11 bases between the germline ends. This CDR3 has 14 residues. CDR1 is MDHEN and CDR2 is SYDVKM in the germline V gene. The CDR3 nucleotides are TGTGCCAGCAGTTTTTTTGGGGTAGCCTACGAGCAGTACTTC. It encodes CASSFFGVAYEQYF.

This clonotype was counted at least ten times. The chain combines TRBV6-1 with TRBJ2-3, with D unclear. The CDR3 consists of 15 residues. The germline V and J ends were trimmed by 4 bases and 6 bases, with 17 bases remaining between them. From germline, CDR1 is MNHNS and CDR2 SASEGT. The CDR3 DNA reads as TGTGCCAGCAGTGTTGGCGGATCTGAGGCGGATACGCAGTATTTT. It encodes CASSVGGSEADTQYF.

V is TRBV20-1 and J is TRBJ2-1, with 13 bases matching TRBD2. This CDR3 is built from 15 residues. The V gene's germline CDR1 is DFQATT and CDR2 SNEGSKA (reference sequence). The junction had 5 bases not matched to a gene; V was cut back by 3 bases and J by 6 bases. CDR3 in DNA: TGCAGTGCTAGGACTACTAGCGGGAGGGTCAATGAGCAGTTCTTC. Encoded protein: CSARTTSGRVNEQFF.

A word on this clonotype: Since a much larger clone is just one base distant, this may be a read error. The CDR3, as DNA: TGTGCCAGCAGCCCTTGGACAGGAAAGAACAATGAGCAGTACTTC. Its protein is CASSPWTGKNNEQYF. V is TRBV7-2 and J is TRBJ2-5, with 7 bases that match TRBD1. V was clipped by 5 bases and J by 11 bases; unmatched bases: 17. The CDR3 runs to 15 residues. Germline V gene data show CDR1 as SGHTA and CDR2 as FQGNSA.

This clonotype appeared a few times. The chain carries TRBV10-2 and TRBJ2-1, with TRBD2 as a possible D gene (6 bases). Germline V CDR1 and CDR2: WSHSY, SAAADI. Trimming stripped 6 bases from V and 0 bases from J, with 15 bases between. The CDR3 is 16 residues long. CDR3 in amino acids: CASSNRRDSSYNEQFF. The CDR3 DNA is TGCGCCAGCAGCAATCGCCGGGACTCCTCCTACAATGAGCAGTTCTTC.